The present TCR beta chain was sequenced within a study of human T cells and chemical hapten exposure. Study details: Cases of alopecia areata, totalis or universalis occurred in a predominantly female patient group. Study conclusions and caveats: Unchanged with DPC sensitization were TCRs above 1 in 1000 frequency. Versus controls, significantly more large CDR3 similarity clusters arose from expanded TCRs.

The time point denotes: patch test 1, 2 weeks after DPC sensitization. Treatment described: therapeutic diphenylcyclopropenone sensitization with weekly scalp DPC. TCRdb re-analysed the RACE reads in MiXCR, keeping a single row per CDR3 protein. Of about 120,000 distinct CDR3 sequences listed, 12% to 15% are singletons. A remark on this clonotype: Its cognate antigen is unknown.

This CDR3 has 21 amino acids. Germline V lookup: CDR1 SGHDN, CDR2 FVKESK. V lost 0 bases to trimming and J lost 2 bases, with 23 bases between them. The rearrangement uses TRBV14 and TRBJ2-6; D might be TRBD2 (6 bases). The TCR was taken from a man aged 18 to 29 with alopecia areata. Some clones in this sample may be carry-over from other donors' samples. The specimen comprised whole blood, sampled in connection with sensitization to the hapten diphenylcyclopropenone (DPC). CDR3 nucleotide sequence: TGTGCCAGCAGCCAAGACGAATCGATCCCCGCCGCGGGGACTGGGGCCAACGTCCTGACTTTC. Translation gives CASSQDESIPAAGTGANVLTF.